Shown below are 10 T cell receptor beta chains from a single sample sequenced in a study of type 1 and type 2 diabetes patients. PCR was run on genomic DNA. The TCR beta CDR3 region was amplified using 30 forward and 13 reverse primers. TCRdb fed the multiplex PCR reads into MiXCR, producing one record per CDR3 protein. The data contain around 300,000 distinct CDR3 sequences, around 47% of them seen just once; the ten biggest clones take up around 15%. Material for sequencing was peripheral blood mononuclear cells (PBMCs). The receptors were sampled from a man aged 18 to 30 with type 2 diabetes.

CDR3 bases: TGCAGCGTTGCGGTAGGGGGCTTCACTGAAGCTTTCTTT. Its translation is CSVAVGGFTEAFF. This chain connects TRBV29-1 to TRBJ1-1; 7 nucleotides align to TRBD1. This CDR3 contains 13 residues. Per germline, CDR1 SQVTM and CDR2 ANQGSEA. V shed 4 bases and J 4 bases; nucleotides not matched to a gene: 6.

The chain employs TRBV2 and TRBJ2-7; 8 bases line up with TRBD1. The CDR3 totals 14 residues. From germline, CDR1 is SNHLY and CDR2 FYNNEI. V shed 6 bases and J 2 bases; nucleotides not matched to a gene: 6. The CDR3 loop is CASRPGQETYEQYF. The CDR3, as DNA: TGTGCCAGCAGACCGGGACAGGAGACCTACGAGCAGTACTTC.

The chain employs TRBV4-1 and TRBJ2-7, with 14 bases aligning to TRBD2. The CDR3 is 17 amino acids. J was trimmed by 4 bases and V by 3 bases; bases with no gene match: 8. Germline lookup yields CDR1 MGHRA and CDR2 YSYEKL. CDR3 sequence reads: CASSQAPGLAGEYEQYF. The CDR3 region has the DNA TGCGCCAGCAGCCAGGCCCCGGGACTAGCGGGAGAGTACGAGCAGTACTTC.

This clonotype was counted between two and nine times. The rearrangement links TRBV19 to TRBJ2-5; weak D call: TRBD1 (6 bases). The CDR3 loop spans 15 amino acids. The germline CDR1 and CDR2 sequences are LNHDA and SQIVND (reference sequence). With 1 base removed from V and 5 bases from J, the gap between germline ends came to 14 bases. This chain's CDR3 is CASSIGSGVGETQYF. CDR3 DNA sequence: TGTGCCAGTAGTATAGGGTCAGGGGTTGGGGAGACCCAGTACTTC.

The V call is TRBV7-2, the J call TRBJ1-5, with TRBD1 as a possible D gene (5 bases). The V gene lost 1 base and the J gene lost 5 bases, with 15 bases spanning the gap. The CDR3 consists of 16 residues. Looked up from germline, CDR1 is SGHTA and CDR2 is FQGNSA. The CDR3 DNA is TGTGCCAGCAGCTTAGAGGGAGGGGCCTTATATCAGCCCCAGCATTTT. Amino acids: CASSLEGGALYQPQHF.

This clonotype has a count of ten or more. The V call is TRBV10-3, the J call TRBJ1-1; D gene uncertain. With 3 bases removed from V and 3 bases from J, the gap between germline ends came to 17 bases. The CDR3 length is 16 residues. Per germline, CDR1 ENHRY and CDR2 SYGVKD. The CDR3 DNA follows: TGTGCCATCAGTGACAGTTCCCCAGTCAAATACACTGAAGCTTTCTTT. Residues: CAISDSSPVKYTEAFF.

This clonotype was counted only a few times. Here the CDR3 DNA reads TGTGCCAGCAGGGGGACAGGGGGATCCTACGAGCAGTACTTC. Protein product: CASRGTGGSYEQYF. The chain uses TRBV12-3 or TRBV12-4 and TRBJ2-7; the match to TRBD1 covers 11 bases. With V trimmed by 6 bases and J by 1 base, 2 bases remained unmatched. This CDR3 is 14 amino acids long.

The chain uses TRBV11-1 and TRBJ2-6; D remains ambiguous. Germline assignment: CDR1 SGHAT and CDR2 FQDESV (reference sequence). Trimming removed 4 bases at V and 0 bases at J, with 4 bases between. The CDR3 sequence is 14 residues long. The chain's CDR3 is CASSSDSGANVLTF. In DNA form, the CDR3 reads TGTGCCAGCAGCTCGGACTCTGGGGCCAACGTCCTGACTTTC.

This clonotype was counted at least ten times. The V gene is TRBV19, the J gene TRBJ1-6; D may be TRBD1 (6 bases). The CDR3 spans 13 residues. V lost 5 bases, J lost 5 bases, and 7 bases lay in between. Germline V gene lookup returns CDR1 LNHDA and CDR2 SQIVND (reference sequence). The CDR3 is CASSRTDNSPLHF. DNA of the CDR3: TGTGCCAGTAGTCGGACAGATAATTCACCCCTCCACTTT.

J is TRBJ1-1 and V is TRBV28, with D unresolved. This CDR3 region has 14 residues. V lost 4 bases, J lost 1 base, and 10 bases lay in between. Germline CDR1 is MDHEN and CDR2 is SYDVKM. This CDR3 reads CASSSAGANTEAFF. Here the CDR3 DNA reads TGTGCCAGCAGTTCTGCGGGAGCGAACACTGAAGCTTTCTTT.